The source of this T cell receptor (beta chain) is a study of shared T cell receptors in the human thymus (TCRdb year 2021). For context, the study as a whole: The study examined how self-reactive, shared T-cell receptor alpha chains are generated in the human thymus.

The CDR3 has 14 amino acids, counting the end cysteine and phenylalanine. Of the read, only the CDR3 DNA is kept; its 42 bases are in frame from base 1. At the junction V is shortened by 6 bases and J by 5 bases, with 16 bases in between. The germline V gene yields MNHNS for CDR1 and SASEGT for CDR2. A word on this clone: The antigen this receptor binds is unknown. The input lacks base qualities; no much larger clone sits a single base away.

Libraries were constructed by the immunoSEQ multiplex PCR assay. TCRdb mirrors the immuneACCESS table, restricted to in-frame sequences. Some clones are absent from its copies; in checked studies, under half trace to an unresolved V gene, and the reason for the others is unknown. This sample has 640,000 or so clones in its table, and 70% to 90% of those were observed once. Clones ranked in the top ten supply roughly 0.0094% of the sample. These data are also associated with another study on human thymus T cells. The second paper further reports: In Finland, the donors were immunologically healthy infants who were having open corrective cardiac surgery for congenital heart defects. Thymus tissue was collected as surgical resects that were removed during corrective cardiac surgery. Usage of V and J gene segments appeared to be biased in both the thymic and the peripheral blood repertoires. According to the related research, thymic TCR repertoires were highly overlapping among unrelated individuals. TCR alpha and beta repertoires from fewer than ten infant thymus samples and four related peripheral blood samples were characterized in the study. Donor ages ranged from about 7 to 244 days, and the cohort comprised about six male and two female infants. After being mechanically released from the tissue, thymocytes were kept at -70 degrees C in pellets of about 8.5-30 million cells. Genomic DNA was extracted from frozen cell pellets with a QIAsymphony instrument. TCRB and TCRAD loci were amplified from a standardized quantity of quality-controlled genomic DNA using the immunoSEQ multiplex PCR assay. The amplicons spanned the V(D)J region and were long enough to cover the CDR3 and allow V and J genes to be identified. Amplicon sequencing was performed on an Illumina platform through the commercial immunoSEQ service. Primer bias and sequencing errors were corrected as previously described, and TCRAD and TCRB were defined on the basis of the IMGT database. The repertoires were analysed using immunoSEQ Analyzer 3.0 and VDJTools for basic statistics, V/J segment usage, diversity estimates, rarefaction and pairwise overlap. Chao1, ChaoE, Efron-Thisted, Shannon and inverse Simpson indices were used to estimate diversity, which was also estimated on datasets down-sampled to the smallest sample. Repertoire overlap was determined by strict matching of CDR3 nucleotide sequence, V gene and J gene, and Jaccard-based multidimensional scaling clustering was applied. On average, around 780,000 unique TCRB clonotypes were obtained from thymus samples, compared with roughly 84,000 from blood samples.

Sequencing was done on a sample of thymocytes. Recombination connected TRBV6-1 to TRBJ2-5; the D gene is perhaps TRBD2, from 8 matching bases. The source is a boy under two years old with a congenital heart defect. Donor details come from another sample of the same person, matched by shared clones. The CDR3 here reads CASSREGARETQYF. The DNA is TGTGCCAGCAGCCGGGAGGGGGCGAGGGAGACCCAGTACTTC.